The 7 T cell receptor beta chains in this list originate from one sample, sequenced in a study of T cell repertoires in cytomegalovirus infection. Their target antigens are unknown. From the reads, TCRdb called clonotypes with MiXCR, one entry per CDR3 protein. The sample shows roughly 500,000 distinct CDR3 sequences, roughly a third of them seen only once. This sample comprised cultured PBMCs, obtained from culture after CMV antigen stimulation. These receptors all come from a human donor in good health (CMV status not recorded). Some clones in this sample may be carry-over from other donors' samples.

CDR3 sequence reads: CASSYSGDPSGGYTF. CDR3 bases: TGTGCCAGCAGTTACTCCGGGGACCCCTCCGGGGGCTACACCTTC. The V call is TRBV6-5, the J call TRBJ1-2, with D tentatively TRBD1 (5 bases). V was clipped by 0 bases and J by 8 bases, with 16 bases between them. Germline V gene sequence: CDR1 MNHEY, CDR2 SVGAGI. CDR3 length: 15 residues.

This clonotype was seen only a few times. The V gene is TRBV6-1, the J gene TRBJ2-7, with 9 bases identical to TRBD1. The CDR3 is 12 amino acids. Per the germline V gene, CDR1 is MNHNS and CDR2 is SASEGT. With V trimmed by 8 bases and J by 5 bases, 4 bases remained unmatched. CDR3 protein: CASEDRGHEQYF. For the CDR3, the DNA is TGTGCCAGCGAGGACAGGGGACACGAGCAGTACTTC.

In DNA form, the CDR3 reads TGTGCCAGCAGTGGGACAGGGGCCCCAAGGAGGTACGTC. Its translation is CASSGTGAPRRYV. The chain recombines TRBV6-2 or TRBV6-3 with TRBJ2-7, with TRBD1 matching 10 bases. Germline V gene data show CDR1 as MNHEY and CDR2 as SVGEGT. The V segment lost 5 bases and the J segment 12 bases; nucleotides outside the gene matches: 10. There are 13 residues in the CDR3.

This rearrangement joins TRBV12-3 or TRBV12-4 to TRBJ2-2; unclear D gene. The CDR3 covers 14 residues. Trimming cost V 2 bases and J 4 bases, with 8 bases left between them. CDR3 loop: CASSLSLGTGELFF. The CDR3 DNA reads as TGTGCCAGCAGTTTATCCCTTGGCACCGGGGAGCTGTTTTTT.

The V gene is TRBV19, the J gene TRBJ2-1, with unresolved D. Germline loops: CDR1 LNHDA, CDR2 SQIVND (reference sequence). The CDR3 extends over 14 amino acids. V lost 5 bases and J lost 0, with 8 bases in between. The CDR3 is CASSRRTSYNEQFF. The DNA for the CDR3 is TGTGCCAGTAGTCGGCGGACCTCCTACAATGAGCAGTTCTTC. Using reference TRBV19 and TRBJ2-1 for the parts outside the CDR3, the full variable domain is DGGITQSPKYLFRKEGQNVTLSCEQNLNHDAMYWYRQDPGQGLRLIYYSQIVNDFQKGDIAEGYSVSREKKESFPLTVTSAQKNPTAFYLCASSRRTSYNEQFFGPGTRLTVL.

This clonotype was recorded many times. The chain is built from TRBV29-1 and TRBJ2-3, with D possibly matching TRBD2 (6 bases). Germline V gives CDR1 SQVTM, CDR2 ANQGSEA. This CDR3 contains 14 residues. Between the trimmed V and J ends, which lost 4 bases and 6 bases, there was a span of 17 bases. The CDR3 here is CSVAVTGDWDTQYF. The CDR3 nucleotides are TGCAGCGTTGCTGTGACGGGAGATTGGGATACGCAGTATTTT.

Only a few counts were recorded for this clonotype. The chain recombines TRBV2 with TRBJ2-5; 8 bases align to TRBD1. The CDR3 runs 16 residues. Trimming at V came to 4 bases and at J to 1 base, leaving 8 bases not matched to a gene. Germline CDR1 is SNHLY and CDR2 is FYNNEI. The CDR3 sequence: CASSGSPGQAQETQYF. Written as DNA, the CDR3 is TGTGCCAGCAGTGGAAGTCCGGGACAGGCCCAAGAGACCCAGTACTTC.